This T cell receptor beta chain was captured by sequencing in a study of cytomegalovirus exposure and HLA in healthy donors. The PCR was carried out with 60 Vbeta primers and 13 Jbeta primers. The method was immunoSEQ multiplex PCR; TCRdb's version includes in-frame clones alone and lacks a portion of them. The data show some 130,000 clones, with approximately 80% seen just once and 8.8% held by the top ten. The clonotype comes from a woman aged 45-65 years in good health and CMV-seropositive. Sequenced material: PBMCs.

CDR3 coding DNA: TGTGCCTGTCATTCCAGGGTTGACGAGCAGTACTTC. Its protein product is CACHSRVDEQYF. The chain combines TRBV30 with TRBJ2-7, with a tentative D call TRBD1 (5 bases). CDR1 and CDR2 from the germline V gene are GTSNPN and SVGIG (reference sequence). CDR3 length: 12 amino acids. Deletions cut 6 bases from V and 5 bases from J, with 14 bases between.